This TCR beta chain derives from a study of blood T cell repertoires in COVID-19. Looking at the study overall: COVID-19 samples collected from the United States, Italy and Spain covered acute and convalescent phases. In each case, the material was cDNA or gDNA derived from T cells, B-cell-depleted T cells, or PBMCs.

The CDR3 length is 14 residues. V was pared by 1 base and J by 7 bases, with 11 bases between. Germline V CDR1 and CDR2: SGHTA, FQGNSA. In the authors' methods: The authors estimated nucleated cell counts from reference gene primer amplification. Clones were sequenced by immunoSEQ multiplex PCR, and TCRdb holds only the in-frame ones, with some missing. D and trimming come from the DNA, and the V and J calls and clone size come from that table. The sample shows approximately 200,000 clones, 82% of them seen only once. The TCR was taken from a woman aged 25 to 39 with acute or convalescent COVID-19. The rearrangement links TRBV7-2 to TRBJ2-1; D perhaps matches TRBD1 (5 bases). The sample was peripheral blood. This CDR3 is CASSLGNTGNEQFF. CDR3 nucleotides: TGTGCCAGCAGCTTAGGGAATACAGGAAATGAGCAGTTCTTC.